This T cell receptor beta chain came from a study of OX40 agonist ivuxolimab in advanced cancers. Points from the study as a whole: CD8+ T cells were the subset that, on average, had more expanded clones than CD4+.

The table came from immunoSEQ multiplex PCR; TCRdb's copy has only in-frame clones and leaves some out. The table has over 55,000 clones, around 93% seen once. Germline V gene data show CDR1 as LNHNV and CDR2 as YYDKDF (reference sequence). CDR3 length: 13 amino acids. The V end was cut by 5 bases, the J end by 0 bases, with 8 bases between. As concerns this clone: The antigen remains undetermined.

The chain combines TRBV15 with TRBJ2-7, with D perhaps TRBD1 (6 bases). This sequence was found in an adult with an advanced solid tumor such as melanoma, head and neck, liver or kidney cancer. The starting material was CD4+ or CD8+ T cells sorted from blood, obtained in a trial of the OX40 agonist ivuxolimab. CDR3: CATSQGGSYEQYF. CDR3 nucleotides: TGTGCCACCAGCCAAGGGGGCTCCTACGAGCAGTACTTC.